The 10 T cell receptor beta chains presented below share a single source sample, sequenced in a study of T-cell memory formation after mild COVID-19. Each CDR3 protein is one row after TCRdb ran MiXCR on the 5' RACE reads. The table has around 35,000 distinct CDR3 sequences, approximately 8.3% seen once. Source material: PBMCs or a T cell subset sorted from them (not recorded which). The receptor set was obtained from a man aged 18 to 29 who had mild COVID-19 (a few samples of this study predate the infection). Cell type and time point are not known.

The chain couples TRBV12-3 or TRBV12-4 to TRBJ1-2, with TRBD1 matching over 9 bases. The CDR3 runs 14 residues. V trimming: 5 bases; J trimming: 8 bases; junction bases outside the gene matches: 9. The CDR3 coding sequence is TGTGCCAGCAGTCGGACAGGGGCGCTTCGGGGCTACACCTTC. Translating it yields CASSRTGALRGYTF.

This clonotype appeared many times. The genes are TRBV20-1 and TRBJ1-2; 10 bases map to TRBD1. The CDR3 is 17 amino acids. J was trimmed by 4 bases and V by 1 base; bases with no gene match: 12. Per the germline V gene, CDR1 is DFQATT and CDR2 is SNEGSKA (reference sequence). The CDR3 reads CSARGRIGQGDPYGYTF. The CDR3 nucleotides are TGCAGTGCTAGAGGTCGGATCGGACAGGGGGATCCCTATGGCTACACCTTC.

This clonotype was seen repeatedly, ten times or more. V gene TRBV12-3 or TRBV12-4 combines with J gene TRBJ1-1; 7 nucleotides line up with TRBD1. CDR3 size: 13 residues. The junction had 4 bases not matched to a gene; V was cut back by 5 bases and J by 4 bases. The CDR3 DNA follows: TGTGCCAGCAGTGCGACAGGGACCACTGAAGCTTTCTTT. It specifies CASSATGTTEAFF.

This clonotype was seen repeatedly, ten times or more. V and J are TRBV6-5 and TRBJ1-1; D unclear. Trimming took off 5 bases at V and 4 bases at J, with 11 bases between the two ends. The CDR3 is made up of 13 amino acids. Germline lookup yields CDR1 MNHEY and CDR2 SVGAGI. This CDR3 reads CASSRTESTEAFF. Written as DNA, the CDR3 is TGTGCCAGCAGTCGTACAGAGTCCACTGAAGCTTTCTTT.

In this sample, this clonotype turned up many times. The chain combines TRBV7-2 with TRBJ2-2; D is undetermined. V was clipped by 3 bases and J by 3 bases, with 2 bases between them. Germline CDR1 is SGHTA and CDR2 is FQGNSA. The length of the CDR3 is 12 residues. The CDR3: CASSLYTGELFF. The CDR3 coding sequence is TGTGCCAGCAGCTTGTACACCGGGGAGCTGTTTTTT. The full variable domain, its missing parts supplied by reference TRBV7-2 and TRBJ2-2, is GAGVSQSPSNKVTEKGKDVELRCDPISGHTALYWYRQSLGQGLEFLIYFQGNSAPDKSGLPSDRFSAERTGGSVSTLTIQRTQQEDSAVYLCASSLYTGELFFGEGSRLTVL.

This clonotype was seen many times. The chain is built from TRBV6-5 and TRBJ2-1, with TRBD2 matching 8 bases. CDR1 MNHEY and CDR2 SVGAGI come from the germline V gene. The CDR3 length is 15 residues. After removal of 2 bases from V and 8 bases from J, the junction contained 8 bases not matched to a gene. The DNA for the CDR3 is TGTGCCAGCAGTTACGCCCACGGGGGGGTCGATGAGCAGTTCTTC. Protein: CASSYAHGGVDEQFF.

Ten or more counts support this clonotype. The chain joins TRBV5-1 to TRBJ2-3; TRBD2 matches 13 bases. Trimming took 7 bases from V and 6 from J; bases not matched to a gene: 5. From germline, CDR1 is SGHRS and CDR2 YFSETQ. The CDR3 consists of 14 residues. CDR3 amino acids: CASRLAGGSDTQYF. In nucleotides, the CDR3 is TGCGCCAGCCGACTAGCGGGGGGAAGCGATACGCAGTATTTT. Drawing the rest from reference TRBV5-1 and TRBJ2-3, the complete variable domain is KAGVTQTPRYLIKTRGQQVTLSCSPISGHRSVSWYQQTPGQGLQFLFEYFSETQRNKGNFPGRFSGRQFSNSRSEMNVSTLELGDSALYLCASRLAGGSDTQYFGPGTRLTVL.

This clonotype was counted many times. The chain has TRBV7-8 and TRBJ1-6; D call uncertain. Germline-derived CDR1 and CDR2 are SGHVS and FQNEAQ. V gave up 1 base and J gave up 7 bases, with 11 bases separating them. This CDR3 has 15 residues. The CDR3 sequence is CASSLVRHGNSPLHF. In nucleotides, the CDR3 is TGTGCCAGCAGCTTAGTCCGACATGGCAATTCACCCCTCCACTTT.

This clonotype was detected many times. The CDR3 region is CSARYSNQPQHF. The CDR3 DNA follows: TGCAGTGCTAGATACAGCAATCAGCCCCAGCATTTT. V usage is TRBV20-1 and J usage is TRBJ1-5; D ambiguous. Germline V lookup: CDR1 DFQATT, CDR2 SNEGSKA (reference sequence). Trimming took off 2 bases at V and 1 base at J, with 3 bases between the two ends. The CDR3 is 12 residues long.

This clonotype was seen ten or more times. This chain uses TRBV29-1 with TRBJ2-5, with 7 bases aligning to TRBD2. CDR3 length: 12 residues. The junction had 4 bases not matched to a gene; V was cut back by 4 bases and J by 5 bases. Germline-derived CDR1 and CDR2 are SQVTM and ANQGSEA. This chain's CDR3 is CSVALAAETQYF. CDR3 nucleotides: TGCAGCGTTGCCCTAGCGGCCGAGACCCAGTACTTC.